The 21 T cell receptor beta chains below all came from one sample that was sequenced in a study of cytomegalovirus exposure and HLA in healthy donors. A multiplex PCR was run with 60 Vbeta primers and 13 Jbeta primers. Here immunoSEQ multiplex PCR was the method, and the copy in TCRdb shows in-frame clones only, minus some. The sample lists around 150,000 clones, approximately 80% occurring once. Sequenced input: PBMCs. These receptors were taken from a man aged 50 to 59 in good health and CMV-seronegative.

This chain joins TRBV28 and TRBJ2-7; D is undetermined. Trimming shortened V by 4 bases and J by 6 bases, and 22 bases separated the two germline ends. The CDR3 is made up of 16 amino acids. Germline values: CDR1 MDHEN, CDR2 SYDVKM. The CDR3 protein is CASSSHDTPSLSEQYF. CDR3 nucleotide sequence: TGTGCCAGCAGTTCCCACGACACCCCGTCCCTCTCCGAGCAGTACTTC.

V is TRBV15 and J is TRBJ1-4; TRBD1 is a possible D gene (5 bases). Germline V CDR1 and CDR2: LNHNV, YYDKDF (reference sequence). This CDR3 has 12 amino acids. Trimming shortened V by 5 bases and J by 8 bases, and 9 bases separated the two germline ends. The CDR3 DNA sequence: TGTGCCACCAGCGGAAACAGGGAAAAACTGTTTTTT. This encodes CATSGNREKLFF.

The chain employs TRBV7-9 and TRBJ2-3; tentatively, D is TRBD2 (5 bases). The CDR3 consists of 15 residues. CDR1 SEHNR and CDR2 FQNEAQ come from the germline V gene (reference sequence). V lost 1 base to trimming and J lost 0 bases, with 8 bases between them. The DNA for the CDR3 is TGTGCCAGCAGCTTAGGGCGCGGGAGCACAGATACGCAGTATTTT. Its translation: CASSLGRGSTDTQYF.

Worth noting for this clone: The junction shows a germline mismatch at one end, possibly a read error. The chain is built from TRBV19 and TRBJ2-7; 7 bases line up with TRBD1. CDR3 length: 11 residues. The V gene's germline CDR1 is LNHDA and CDR2 SQIVND (reference sequence). CDR3 DNA: TGTGCCAGTAGTATGGGGACAGTCAAGAACTTC. Its protein product is CASSMGTVKNF.

The gene calls are TRBV27 and TRBJ2-2; 14 nucleotides agree with TRBD2. Germline V gene data show CDR1 as MNHEY and CDR2 as SMNVEV (reference sequence). The CDR3 extends over 17 amino acids. V lost 4 bases, J lost 6 bases, and 7 bases stayed unmatched. For the CDR3, the DNA is TGTGCCAGCAGTTCCCGACTAGCGGGAGGGCCTGCCGGGGAGCTGTTTTTT. Translating it yields CASSSRLAGGPAGELFF.

The V gene is TRBV9, the J gene TRBJ1-1; TRBD1 agrees at 8 bases. With 0 bases clipped from V and 8 bases from J, the junction kept 3 bases outside the gene matches. Germline V gene lookup returns CDR1 SGDLS and CDR2 YYNGEE. The CDR3 runs 13 residues. As DNA, the CDR3 is TGTGCCAGCAGCGTAGTTAGGACAGGGGAAGCTTTCTTT. This gives the protein CASSVVRTGEAFF. The whole variable domain, filled in from reference TRBV9 and TRBJ1-1, reads DSGVTQTPKHLITATGQRVTLRCSPRSGDLSVYWYQQSLDQGLQFLIQYYNGEERAKGNILERFSAQQFPDLHSELNLSSLELGDSALYFCASSVVRTGEAFFGQGTRLTVV.

The V and J genes are TRBV7-8 and TRBJ2-7; possible D gene TRBD2, 6 bases. In germline, CDR1 is SGHVS, CDR2 FQNEAQ. The CDR3 length is 15 residues. V lost 4 bases and J lost 1, with 14 bases in between. The CDR3 reads CASSSRLGGSYEQYF. CDR3 nucleotide sequence: TGTGCCAGCAGCTCCCGCCTGGGGGGATCCTACGAGCAGTACTTC.

This chain joins TRBV18 and TRBJ1-4; TRBD1 aligns across 8 bases. Germline V gene sequence: CDR1 KGHSH, CDR2 LQKENI. V lost 6 bases, J lost 4 bases, and 7 bases stayed unmatched. The CDR3 is 15 amino acids. As DNA, the CDR3 is TGTGCCAGCTCTCCCCGGACAGGGAATAATGAAAAACTGTTTTTT. Residues: CASSPRTGNNEKLFF.

The chain recombines TRBV6-5 with TRBJ1-4; D ambiguous. The V gene's germline CDR1 is MNHEY and CDR2 SVGAGI. This CDR3 is built from 15 residues. With 2 bases removed from V and 5 bases from J, the gap between germline ends came to 12 bases. The chain's CDR3 is CASSYKRAPNEKLFF. The CDR3, as DNA: TGTGCCAGCAGTTACAAGAGGGCACCGAATGAAAAACTGTTTTTT.

A note on this clone: This sample includes further DNA sequences coding for the same CDR3. This rearrangement joins TRBV5-1 to TRBJ2-2, with D hard to call. Germline V gene lookup returns CDR1 SGHRS and CDR2 YFSETQ. The CDR3 totals 15 residues. V was pared by 2 bases and J by 2 bases, with 10 bases between. The CDR3 DNA follows: TGCGCCAGCAGCTTAGGCGGATTAAACACCGGGGAGCTGTTTTTT. It is translated as CASSLGGLNTGELFF.

This clone was detected only a few times. This chain uses TRBV5-6 with TRBJ1-2; D perhaps matches TRBD1 (5 bases). CDR3 length equals 14 residues. CDR1 and CDR2 from the germline V gene are SGHDT and YYEEEE. With 4 bases removed from V and 6 bases from J, the gap between germline ends came to 16 bases. In DNA form, the CDR3 reads TGTGCCAGCAGCACTCGGGGGTTTTTCAATGGCTACACCTTC. Encoded protein: CASSTRGFFNGYTF.

The rearrangement joins TRBV5-4 to TRBJ1-6; 11 nucleotides match TRBD1. J was trimmed by 6 bases and V by 0 bases; bases with no gene match: 5. This CDR3 is built from 17 residues. Germline CDR1 and CDR2: SGHNT and YYREEE (reference sequence). Here the CDR3 DNA reads TGTGCCAGCAGCTTGGTTGGGACAGGGGGAGGTAATTCACCCCTCCACTTT. Protein sequence: CASSLVGTGGGNSPLHF. The variable domain in full, completed from reference TRBV5-4 and TRBJ1-6, reads ETGVTQSPTHLIKTRGQQVTLRCSSQSGHNTVSWYQQALGQGPQFIFQYYREEENGRGNFPPRFSGLQFPNYSSELNVNALELDDSALYLCASSLVGTGGGNSPLHFGNGTRLTVT.

In its sample, this clone was seen once. The CDR3 DNA reads as TGTGCCAGCTCAGAAACCGGGACAGGGCCGGCGTTAGAGGCCTACGAGCAGTACTTC. The encoded protein is CASSETGTGPALEAYEQYF. This rearrangement joins TRBV18 to TRBJ2-7, with TRBD1 identical over 9 bases. CDR1 and CDR2 (germline): KGHSH, LQKENI. The CDR3 loop spans 19 amino acids. With V trimmed by 5 bases and J by 2 bases, 19 bases remained unmatched.

The chain recombines TRBV7-8 with TRBJ2-5, with D tentatively TRBD2 (6 bases). There are 15 residues in the CDR3. Between the trimmed V and J ends, which lost 1 base and 5 bases, there was a span of 14 bases. CDR1 and CDR2 from the germline V gene are SGHVS and FQNEAQ. CDR3 sequence reads: CASSLDSGAGETQYF. The CDR3 nucleotides read TGTGCCAGCAGCTTAGATAGCGGCGCAGGGGAGACCCAGTACTTC.

The gene calls are TRBV28 and TRBJ1-1; D is undetermined. This CDR3 is 14 amino acids long. Germline assignment: CDR1 MDHEN and CDR2 SYDVKM. Deletions cut 1 base from V and 6 bases from J, with 12 bases between. The CDR3 spells CASSLSRGLAEAFF. The CDR3 coding sequence is TGTGCCAGCAGTTTATCCAGAGGGCTCGCTGAAGCTTTCTTT.

The chain links TRBV7-9 to TRBJ1-2; D ambiguous. The V end lost 4 bases, the J end lost 6 bases, and 15 bases lay between the germline ends. This CDR3 has 14 amino acids. The germline gives CDR1 SEHNR, CDR2 FQNEAQ (reference sequence). This CDR3 is CASSSSSRVHGYTF. In DNA form, the CDR3 reads TGTGCCAGCAGCTCATCGTCGCGGGTCCATGGCTACACCTTC.

This chain joins TRBV7-9 and TRBJ2-7, with 8 bases aligning to TRBD1. CDR3 length equals 14 residues. Losses at the gene ends were 5 bases for V and 0 bases for J; bases not matched to a gene: 3. Germline CDR1 reads SEHNR; CDR2 reads FQNEAQ (reference sequence). CDR3 bases: TGTGCCAGCAGCACAGGGGGAAGCTCCTACGAGCAGTACTTC. Translated: CASSTGGSSYEQYF.

The genes are TRBV6-1 and TRBJ1-2, with 7 positions matching TRBD1. This CDR3 comprises 13 residues. V was clipped by 6 bases and J by 3 bases; unmatched bases: 4. CDR1 is MNHNS and CDR2 is SASEGT in the germline V gene. The CDR3 DNA sequence: TGTGCCAGCAGGACAGGGATTGACTATGGCTACACCTTC. Encoded protein: CASRTGIDYGYTF.

The chain combines TRBV5-1 with TRBJ2-6; the D gene is possibly TRBD1 (5 bases). This CDR3 has 15 residues. Germline CDR1 reads SGHRS; CDR2 reads YFSETQ. V lost 2 bases to trimming and J lost 0 bases, with 6 bases between them. The DNA of the CDR3 is TGCGCCAGCAGCTTCGACAGCTCTGGGGCCAACGTCCTGACTTTC. It translates to CASSFDSSGANVLTF.

CDR3 protein: CAWSTGAWGNEQFF. Written as DNA, the CDR3 is TGTGCCTGGAGCACAGGGGCTTGGGGTAATGAGCAGTTCTTC. The chain combines TRBV30 with TRBJ2-1; 7 bases fit TRBD1. CDR3 size: 14 residues. CDR1 is GTSNPN, CDR2 SVGIG, per germline (reference sequence). Trimming cost V 3 bases and J 7 bases; bases outside gene matches: 9.

The J gene is TRBJ1-1, the V gene TRBV30; unclear D gene. The germline CDR1 and CDR2 sequences are GTSNPN and SVGIG (reference sequence). With 1 base removed from V and 3 bases from J, the gap between germline ends came to 9 bases. The CDR3 sequence is 13 residues long. The CDR3 loop reads CAWSAVEDTEAFF. The CDR3, as DNA: TGTGCCTGGAGTGCTGTTGAGGACACTGAAGCTTTCTTT.